Listed below are T cell receptor beta chains from one sample, sequenced in a study of CD8+ T cells in alopecia areata. The data were produced by immunoSEQ multiplex PCR, yet TCRdb's version contains in-frame clones alone and is incomplete. This sample has about 190,000 clones, with about 60% found just once. The sample was CD4+ T cells sorted from blood, taken at week 4, from a patient treated with tofacitinib. All receptors come from a human donor with alopecia areata. CDR3s include the opening cysteine and the closing phenylalanine or tryptophan. A D gene is named only where the DNA matches it firmly.

J gene: TRBJ1-2; D gene: -; V gene: TRBV5-1; CDR3 protein: CASSYQGGGYTF
J gene: TRBJ2-5; D gene: -; V gene: TRBV11-2; CDR3 protein: CASSLTGTEQETQYF
J gene: TRBJ2-7; D gene: -; V gene: TRBV29-1; CDR3 protein: CSVGVGSSSYEQYF
J gene: TRBJ2-2; D gene: -; V gene: TRBV13; CDR3 protein: CASSLRAAGELFF
J gene: TRBJ2-7; D gene: TRBD1; V gene: TRBV11-2; CDR3 protein: CASSARTGPLEQYF
J gene: TRBJ2-1; D gene: TRBD2; V gene: TRBV5-1; CDR3 protein: CASSGLAGVYNEQFF
J gene: TRBJ1-5; D gene: -; V gene: TRBV7-9; CDR3 protein: CASSRDGGNQPQHF
J gene: TRBJ1-4; D gene: -; V gene: TRBV29-1; CDR3 protein: CSVKDRRGKLFF
J gene: TRBJ1-2; D gene: -; V gene: TRBV5-1; CDR3 protein: CASSLEHGRGYTF
J gene: TRBJ2-2; D gene: TRBD2; V gene: TRBV2; CDR3 protein: CASSFQREMDGELFF
J gene: TRBJ2-1; D gene: -; V gene: TRBV6-6; CDR3 protein: CASVWGRYNEQFF
J gene: TRBJ1-2; D gene: -; V gene: TRBV6-1; CDR3 protein: CASTLGPQGRGYTF
J gene: TRBJ1-5; D gene: TRBD1; V gene: TRBV7-2; CDR3 protein: CASSWDREEAQHF
J gene: TRBJ2-7; D gene: -; V gene: TRBV29-1; CDR3 protein: CSLNPRETYEQYF
J gene: TRBJ1-5; D gene: -; V gene: TRBV7-8; CDR3 protein: CASSLGDSNQPQHF
J gene: TRBJ1-2; D gene: TRBD1; V gene: TRBV10-3; CDR3 protein: CAISDRTGGASGYTF
J gene: TRBJ2-2; D gene: -; V gene: TRBV19; CDR3 protein: CASSIPTANTGELFF
J gene: TRBJ1-5; D gene: -; V gene: TRBV29-1; CDR3 protein: CSVQQNQNQPQHF
J gene: TRBJ1-2; D gene: -; V gene: TRBV6-6; CDR3 protein: CASSPSGMIGYGYTF
J gene: TRBJ2-3; D gene: TRBD2; V gene: TRBV29-1; CDR3 protein: CSVGEGRGLTDTQYF
J gene: TRBJ2-7; D gene: -; V gene: TRBV7-2; CDR3 protein: CASSSDPRVSYEQYF
J gene: TRBJ2-4; D gene: -; V gene: TRBV5-1; CDR3 protein: CASRNPGSENIQYF
J gene: TRBJ2-5; D gene: TRBD2; V gene: TRBV6-6; CDR3 protein: CASRKGLADQETQYF
J gene: TRBJ2-5; D gene: -; V gene: TRBV25-1; CDR3 protein: CASSGPGTAIQTQYF
J gene: TRBJ1-4; D gene: TRBD1; V gene: TRBV4-1; CDR3 protein: CASSHLQGEKLFF
J gene: TRBJ2-4; D gene: -; V gene: TRBV11-2; CDR3 protein: CASSLEAKNIQYF
J gene: TRBJ2-1; D gene: -; V gene: TRBV11-2; CDR3 protein: CASSQPSGAKRGEQFF
J gene: TRBJ2-7; D gene: TRBD2; V gene: TRBV10-3; CDR3 protein: CAILAGGPGSYEQYF
J gene: TRBJ2-1; D gene: TRBD2; V gene: TRBV14; CDR3 protein: CASSRGPLGGFEQFF
J gene: TRBJ1-1; D gene: -; V gene: TRBV7-2; CDR3 protein: CASSLQRDIVNTEAFF
J gene: TRBJ2-5; D gene: TRBD2; V gene: TRBV2; CDR3 protein: CASSLGLAFETQYF
J gene: TRBJ1-2; D gene: TRBD1; V gene: TRBV4-2; CDR3 protein: CASSQDSTGDGYTF
J gene: TRBJ2-4; D gene: TRBD2; V gene: TRBV30; CDR3 protein: CAWSVSRTSGNKQLAKNIQYF
J gene: TRBJ2-5; D gene: -; V gene: TRBV15; CDR3 protein: CATSRGGAETQYF
J gene: TRBJ2-1; D gene: TRBD2; V gene: TRBV27; CDR3 protein: CASSPARVSGRPSNEQFF
J gene: TRBJ2-7; D gene: TRBD1; V gene: TRBV6-5; CDR3 protein: CASTRQGMEYF
J gene: TRBJ2-7; D gene: -; V gene: TRBV9; CDR3 protein: CASSVGWGAYEQYF
J gene: TRBJ2-5; D gene: -; V gene: TRBV7-9; CDR3 protein: CASSTAGGYQETQYF
J gene: TRBJ2-2; D gene: -; V gene: TRBV9; CDR3 protein: CASSVVFEASRTGELFF
J gene: TRBJ2-7; D gene: TRBD2; V gene: TRBV7-2; CDR3 protein: CASSFQREGPYEQYF
J gene: TRBJ2-2; D gene: -; V gene: TRBV2; CDR3 protein: CASSDTGELFF
J gene: TRBJ2-2; D gene: TRBD2; V gene: TRBV29-1; CDR3 protein: CSAGLANDSNTGELFF
J gene: TRBJ2-1; D gene: TRBD1; V gene: TRBV4-1; CDR3 protein: CASSGGQGASYNEQFF
J gene: TRBJ1-2; D gene: -; V gene: TRBV4-2; CDR3 protein: CASSPIDMYGYTF
J gene: TRBJ2-7; D gene: TRBD2; V gene: TRBV4-3; CDR3 protein: CASSRATPSSGSSYEQYF
J gene: TRBJ2-7; D gene: -; V gene: TRBV5-1; CDR3 protein: CASTSRGGSYEQYF
J gene: TRBJ2-5; D gene: -; V gene: TRBV29-1; CDR3 protein: CSVETGGDWYQETQYF
J gene: TRBJ2-5; D gene: TRBD2; V gene: TRBV29-1; CDR3 protein: CSVGPGTNGETQYF
J gene: TRBJ2-7; D gene: TRBD2; V gene: TRBV15; CDR3 protein: CATSSDGTSRQYF
J gene: TRBJ2-6; D gene: -; V gene: TRBV2; CDR3 protein: CASSEQRINSGANVLTF
J gene: TRBJ2-6; D gene: -; V gene: TRBV6-5; CDR3 protein: CASSVSGANVLTF
J gene: TRBJ2-7; D gene: -; V gene: TRBV5-1; CDR3 protein: CASNTGSSYEQYF
J gene: TRBJ1-5; D gene: -; V gene: TRBV30; CDR3 protein: CAWSETGYNQPQHF
J gene: TRBJ2-1; D gene: -; V gene: TRBV23-1; CDR3 protein: CASSRAPPYNEQFF
J gene: TRBJ2-7; D gene: -; V gene: TRBV5-4; CDR3 protein: CASSFFSDGEQYF
J gene: TRBJ1-2; D gene: -; V gene: TRBV29-1; CDR3 protein: CSVDHGYTF